The 23 T cell receptor beta chains below come from one sample, sequenced in a study of shared clonotypes between healthy human individuals. Some clones are missing from TCRdb's copy, which holds only in-frame ones; the method was immunoSEQ multiplex PCR. The sample shows 2 million to 2.5 million clones, approximately 96% of them seen only once. Specimen: naive CD4+ T cells sorted from blood. Subset defined: CD45RA+ positively selected. These receptors originate from a young man in good health.

The V gene is TRBV30, the J gene TRBJ1-1; unclear D gene. CDR1 GTSNPN and CDR2 SVGIG come from the germline V gene (reference sequence). V was pared by 3 bases and J by 0 bases, with 23 bases between. The CDR3 runs to 18 residues. The CDR3 region has the DNA TGTGCCTGGAGGCGTGGGAAAGGAAATAGATTTATGAACACTGAAGCTTTCTTT. Translation: CAWRRGKGNRFMNTEAFF.

With respect to this clone: The same CDR3 can be traced to other DNA sequences in this sample. The V and J genes are TRBV2 and TRBJ1-5; 7 bases map to TRBD1. The CDR3 spans 14 residues. Germline loops: CDR1 SNHLY, CDR2 FYNNEI. J was trimmed by 2 bases and V by 6 bases; bases with no gene match: 4. The CDR3 bases are TGTGCCAGCAGCCCCGGACAGGGCAATCAGCCCCAGCATTTT. Residues: CASSPGQGNQPQHF.

The chain employs TRBV5-1 and TRBJ2-2, with 10 bases matching TRBD2. The germline V gene encodes CDR1 SGHRS and CDR2 YFSETQ. Trimming removed 4 bases from V and 6 bases from J; junction bases left unmatched: 3. The CDR3 covers 14 residues. DNA for the CDR3: TGCGCCAGCAGCGAAGGGACTAGCGCCGGGGAGCTGTTTTTT. Translating it yields CASSEGTSAGELFF.

V is TRBV27 and J is TRBJ2-3; D unclear. CDR1 MNHEY and CDR2 SMNVEV come from the germline V gene (reference sequence). The germline V and J ends were trimmed by 2 bases and 5 bases, with 5 bases remaining between them. There are 12 residues in the CDR3. DNA for the CDR3: TGTGCCAGCAGTTTAATGGGAGATACGCAGTATTTT. Translating gives CASSLMGDTQYF.

This clone was seen only once. V is TRBV27 and J is TRBJ2-5; TRBD1 agrees at 7 bases. Unmatched junction bases numbered 4, after V lost 3 bases and J lost 0 bases. The CDR3 is 15 amino acids. Germline-derived CDR1 and CDR2 are MNHEY and SMNVEV (reference sequence). The CDR3 DNA sequence: TGTGCCAGCAGTTTCGGCGACAGGGACCAAGAGACCCAGTACTTC. This translates into CASSFGDRDQETQYF.

DNA of the CDR3: TGCGCCAGCAGCTTGGGTTGGGCAGGTGGCGGGTACGGGGCCAACGTCCTGACTTTC. Its protein is CASSLGWAGGGYGANVLTF. The chain links TRBV5-1 to TRBJ2-6; tentatively, D is TRBD2 (5 bases). This CDR3 is built from 19 residues. V shed 0 bases and J shed 4 bases, with 20 bases lying between them. Per the germline V gene, CDR1 is SGHRS and CDR2 is YFSETQ. Using reference TRBV5-1 and TRBJ2-6 for the parts outside the CDR3, the full variable domain is KAGVTQTPRYLIKTRGQQVTLSCSPISGHRSVSWYQQTPGQGLQFLFEYFSETQRNKGNFPGRFSGRQFSNSRSEMNVSTLELGDSALYLCASSLGWAGGGYGANVLTFGAGSRLTVL.

V gene TRBV7-2 combines with J gene TRBJ2-3; D gene ambiguous. V lost 5 bases to trimming and J lost 6 bases, with 9 bases between them. CDR1 is SGHTA, CDR2 FQGNSA, per germline. The CDR3 is 12 amino acids. Here the CDR3 DNA reads TGTGCCAGCAGCCCCTCCGGCGATACGCAGTATTTT. Translated: CASSPSGDTQYF.

V and J are TRBV18 and TRBJ2-1; 7 bases agree with TRBD2. Germline V gives CDR1 KGHSH, CDR2 LQKENI. The CDR3 runs to 14 residues. V trimming: 5 bases; J trimming: 6 bases; junction bases outside the gene matches: 7. The CDR3 sequence is CASSGLAASNEQFF. The CDR3 nucleotides read TGTGCCAGCTCAGGTCTAGCGGCCTCCAATGAGCAGTTCTTC.

This clone was recorded once. The rearrangement joins TRBV4-1 to TRBJ2-7; a weak D match, TRBD1 (6 bases). Germline assignment: CDR1 MGHRA and CDR2 YSYEKL. The CDR3 is 15 amino acids. Trimming shortened V by 10 bases and J by 0 bases, and 19 bases separated the two germline ends. This chain's CDR3 is CATSLGAQVSYEQYF. The CDR3 nucleotides read TGCGCCACTAGCCTGGGGGCGCAGGTCTCCTACGAGCAGTACTTC.

The gene calls are TRBV5-1 and TRBJ2-7, with 7 bases fitting TRBD1. V shed 0 bases, J shed 9 bases, and the junction held 15 bases outside the gene matches. Germline V lookup: CDR1 SGHRS, CDR2 YFSETQ. This CDR3 has 16 residues. The CDR3 sequence: CASSLDSETGLRGQYF. The CDR3 nucleotides read TGCGCCAGCAGCTTGGACTCTGAGACAGGGCTACGAGGGCAGTACTTC.

The chain employs TRBV2 and TRBJ2-1; 11 positions match TRBD2. V trimming: 4 bases; J trimming: 8 bases; junction bases outside the gene matches: 1. Looked up from germline, CDR1 is SNHLY and CDR2 is FYNNEI. This CDR3 has 13 residues. This CDR3 reads CASSGGLADEQFF. In DNA form, the CDR3 reads TGTGCCAGCAGTGGGGGACTAGCGGATGAGCAGTTCTTC.

In nucleotides, the CDR3 is TGTGCCAGCAGAAGGGACATCAATAGCAATCAGCCCCAGCATTTT. Translated: CASRRDINSNQPQHF. This sequence joins TRBV6-1 and TRBJ1-5; the D gene is possibly TRBD1 (6 bases). V lost 6 bases and J 0 bases, leaving 12 bases between the germline ends. Per germline, CDR1 MNHNS and CDR2 SASEGT. This CDR3 contains 15 residues.

This chain joins TRBV2 and TRBJ2-1, with D possibly being TRBD2 (6 bases). Germline V gene sequence: CDR1 SNHLY, CDR2 FYNNEI. V was shortened by 3 bases and J by 6 bases, with 15 bases between the two germline ends. The CDR3 is made up of 15 amino acids. CDR3 region: CASSDGDSASNEQFF. DNA for the CDR3: TGTGCCAGCAGTGACGGGGACTCGGCAAGCAATGAGCAGTTCTTC.

V and J are TRBV13 and TRBJ1-6; D remains unclear. Trimming left V 3 bases short and J 7 bases short, with 22 bases between. CDR1 is PRHDT, CDR2 FYEKMQ, per germline (reference sequence). The CDR3 contains 18 residues. In DNA, the CDR3 is TGTGCCAGCAGCTTCCTGACCCGGGTTACTCGGAAGAATTCACCCCTCCACTTT. It is translated as CASSFLTRVTRKNSPLHF.

The J gene is TRBJ2-7, the V gene TRBV18; weak D call: TRBD2 (5 bases). The length of the CDR3 is 16 residues. V was cut by 1 base and J by 7 bases, with 20 bases left in between. Germline V lookup: CDR1 KGHSH, CDR2 LQKENI. The CDR3 loop reads CASSPLVLAKPLEQYF. CDR3 nucleotides: TGTGCCAGCTCACCACTGGTCTTAGCGAAGCCGCTAGAGCAGTACTTC.

This chain uses TRBV5-4 with TRBJ1-5; tentatively, D is TRBD1 (5 bases). Trimming shortened V by 4 bases and J by 1 base, and 12 bases separated the two germline ends. Germline values: CDR1 SGHNT, CDR2 YYREEE (reference sequence). The CDR3 is 15 residues long. This chain's CDR3 is CASSPGGDSNQPQHF. In DNA form, the CDR3 reads TGTGCCAGCAGCCCCGGAGGGGACAGCAATCAGCCCCAGCATTTT. The complete variable domain, with remaining parts taken from reference TRBV5-4 and TRBJ1-5, reads ETGVTQSPTHLIKTRGQQVTLRCSSQSGHNTVSWYQQALGQGPQFIFQYYREEENGRGNFPPRFSGLQFPNYSSELNVNALELDDSALYLCASSPGGDSNQPQHFGDGTRLSIL.

The chain employs TRBV7-6 and TRBJ1-3; TRBD1 agrees at 7 bases. Germline V gene lookup returns CDR1 SGHVS and CDR2 FNYEAQ. The CDR3 runs 18 residues. V was pared by 5 bases and J by 2 bases, with 15 bases of the junction left unmatched. The CDR3 is CASSPGGLQGNTGNTIYF. Here the CDR3 DNA reads TGTGCCAGCAGCCCAGGGGGACTCCAGGGAAATACTGGAAACACCATATATTTT.

The chain recombines TRBV4-1 with TRBJ1-3; D is ambiguous. Germline CDR1 is MGHRA and CDR2 is YSYEKL. This CDR3 spans 15 amino acids. The V end lost 0 bases, the J end lost 8 bases, and 14 bases lay between the germline ends. The CDR3 DNA reads as TGCGCCAGCAGCCAAGATTCGCTTCGCCGAGACACCATATATTTT. As protein: CASSQDSLRRDTIYF.

V is TRBV5-1 and J is TRBJ2-7, with TRBD2 as a possible D gene (5 bases). This CDR3 has 14 amino acids. The V end lost 5 bases, the J end lost 1 base, and 13 bases lay between the germline ends. Per the germline V gene, CDR1 is SGHRS and CDR2 is YFSETQ. The CDR3 nucleotides read TGCGCCAGCAGTTTCGAGGGCAGATCCTACGAGCAGTACTTC. It yields the protein CASSFEGRSYEQYF.

A word on this clone: The sample holds other DNA sequences that translate to the same CDR3. The chain links TRBV30 to TRBJ2-7; perhaps TRBD1 as D (5 bases). Trimming shortened V by 3 bases and J by 3 bases, and 9 bases separated the two germline ends. The germline V gene encodes CDR1 GTSNPN and CDR2 SVGIG (reference sequence). This CDR3 is built from 12 residues. The CDR3 DNA is TGTGCCTGGAGCAGGGTGGACTACGAGCAGTACTTC. As protein: CAWSRVDYEQYF.

The chain employs TRBV27 and TRBJ1-3, with D unclear. The CDR3 spans 14 residues. Trimming removed 10 bases from V and 0 bases from J, with 13 bases in between. Germline V gene sequence: CDR1 MNHEY, CDR2 SMNVEV (reference sequence). CDR3 protein: CATRLTHSGNTIYF. CDR3 nucleotides: TGTGCCACACGGCTCACGCACTCTGGAAACACCATATATTTT.

The chain carries TRBV2 and TRBJ1-2; D might be TRBD1 (6 bases). CDR3 length equals 14 residues. CDR1 and CDR2 from the germline V gene are SNHLY and FYNNEI. V was pared by 3 bases and J by 4 bases, with 12 bases between. CDR3 sequence (DNA): TGTGCCAGCAGTGAGCAGGGACAAGTCTATGGCTACACCTTC. This encodes CASSEQGQVYGYTF.

This rearrangement joins TRBV18 to TRBJ1-2, with TRBD1 matching over 12 bases. The J segment lost 4 bases and the V segment lost 3 bases, leaving 6 bases of the junction unmatched. Germline V lookup: CDR1 KGHSH, CDR2 LQKENI. The CDR3 is 16 residues long. The CDR3 region is CASSPGQGAQGYGYTF. In nucleotides, the CDR3 is TGTGCCAGCTCACCGGGACAGGGGGCGCAAGGCTATGGCTACACCTTC.